The 21 T cell receptor beta chains presented below share a single source sample, sequenced in a study of blood T cell repertoires in COVID-19. Repertoires were generated with immunoSEQ multiplex PCR, while TCRdb's copy carries only in-frame clones and drops some. The sample records about 82,000 clones, 80% being singletons. The sample was peripheral blood. Every receptor here comes from a middle-aged woman with active or convalescent COVID-19.

About this clone itself: Compared with germline, one end of the junction differs, possibly owing to a read error. The chain carries TRBV15 and TRBJ1-4; D may be TRBD1 (6 bases). The V gene's germline CDR1 is LNHNV and CDR2 YYDKDF (reference sequence). The length of the CDR3 is 18 residues. The CDR3 reads CATRRGGVQGLVNEKLFF. The CDR3 DNA reads as TGTGCCACCAGGAGAGGGGGGGTCCAGGGACTTGTTAATGAAAAACTGTTTTTT. Supplemented by reference TRBV15 and TRBJ1-4, the full variable domain reads DAMVIQNPRYQVTQFGKPVTLSCSQTLNHNVMYWYQQKSSQAPKLLFHYYDKDFNNEADTPDNFQSRRPNTSFCFLDIRSPGLGDTAMYLCATRRGGVQGLVNEKLFFGSGTQLSVL.

The rearrangement joins TRBV5-1 to TRBJ2-2; 11 bases map to TRBD2. CDR1 is SGHRS, CDR2 YFSETQ, per germline. Germline trimming cut 0 bases from V and 2 bases from J; bases unmatched to any gene: 6. The CDR3 has 18 amino acids. CDR3 residues: CASSLGLTSGGNTGELFF. The CDR3, as DNA: TGCGCCAGCAGCTTGGGGCTTACTAGCGGGGGCAACACCGGGGAGCTGTTTTTT. Together with reference TRBV5-1 and TRBJ2-2, the CDR3 gives the full variable domain: KAGVTQTPRYLIKTRGQQVTLSCSPISGHRSVSWYQQTPGQGLQFLFEYFSETQRNKGNFPGRFSGRQFSNSRSEMNVSTLELGDSALYLCASSLGLTSGGNTGELFFGEGSRLTVL.

The genes are TRBV7-8 and TRBJ1-2, with D tentatively TRBD1 (5 bases). Between the trimmed V and J ends, which lost 5 bases and 2 bases, there was a span of 12 bases. Germline values: CDR1 SGHVS, CDR2 FQNEAQ. The CDR3 contains 14 residues. For the CDR3, the DNA is TGTGCCAGCAGCCAACAGGTCTCCAACTATGGCTACACCTTC. Translating gives CASSQQVSNYGYTF.

This chain connects TRBV6-4 to TRBJ2-7; TRBD1 agrees at 10 bases. CDR1 and CDR2 from the germline V gene are MRHNA and SNTAGT. The CDR3 consists of 16 residues. The V segment lost 2 bases and the J segment 5 bases; nucleotides outside the gene matches: 9. CDR3 in amino acids: CASSDDPWDRGDEQYF. The CDR3 DNA is TGTGCCAGCAGTGACGACCCTTGGGACAGGGGTGACGAGCAGTACTTC.

The V and J genes are TRBV24-1 and TRBJ1-2; 8 nucleotides agree with TRBD1. Trimming took 4 bases from V and 14 from J; bases not matched to a gene: 11. Looked up from germline, CDR1 is KGHDR and CDR2 is SFDVKD. The CDR3 extends over 13 amino acids. CDR3 sequence: CATSDPTRQGKTF. CDR3 DNA sequence: TGTGCCACCAGTGACCCTACCCGACAGGGGAAGACCTTC.

This chain links TRBV6-2 or TRBV6-3 with TRBJ2-7; D remains unclear. The CDR3 is made up of 12 amino acids. CDR1 and CDR2 from the germline V gene are MNHEY and SVGEGT. V shed 4 bases and J shed 2 bases, with 6 bases lying between them. CDR3 loop: CASSSTPYEQYF. In DNA, the CDR3 is TGTGCCAGCAGTTCTACCCCCTACGAGCAGTACTTC.

Only one count was recorded for this clone. V gene TRBV27 combines with J gene TRBJ1-2; 8 bases map to TRBD1. Germline V lookup: CDR1 MNHEY, CDR2 SMNVEV (reference sequence). Trimming removed 11 bases from V and 4 bases from J; junction bases left unmatched: 9. The CDR3 is made up of 13 amino acids. CDR3: CAAATGASYGYTF. The CDR3, as DNA: TGTGCCGCAGCGACAGGGGCCAGCTATGGCTACACCTTC.

The chain carries TRBV29-1 and TRBJ1-2, with TRBD1 as a possible D gene (6 bases). With 4 bases removed from V and 8 bases from J, the gap between germline ends came to 11 bases. The CDR3 covers 11 residues. Germline values: CDR1 SQVTM, CDR2 ANQGSEA. The CDR3 protein is CSVGAGEGYTF. CDR3 DNA sequence: TGCAGCGTTGGGGCAGGGGAGGGCTACACCTTC.

V gene TRBV6-5 combines with J gene TRBJ2-3, with D tentatively TRBD1 (5 bases). This CDR3 is 15 amino acids long. V was pared by 0 bases and J by 4 bases, with 11 bases between. From germline, CDR1 is MNHEY and CDR2 SVGAGI. The CDR3 coding sequence is TGTGCCAGCAGTTACTCACAGGTTGGGGCAGATACGCAGTATTTT. This sequence encodes CASSYSQVGADTQYF.

The chain uses TRBV2 and TRBJ1-1, with D possibly matching TRBD1 (5 bases). The CDR3 is made up of 14 amino acids. Trimming removed 4 bases at V and 4 bases at J, with 13 bases between. Germline V gene lookup returns CDR1 SNHLY and CDR2 FYNNEI. CDR3 nucleotides: TGTGCCAGCAGTGCACAGGAAGTAGGCACTGAAGCTTTCTTT. Encoded protein: CASSAQEVGTEAFF.

This chain joins TRBV28 and TRBJ2-7, with D maybe TRBD2 (5 bases). CDR1 is MDHEN, CDR2 SYDVKM, per germline. Trimming stripped 1 base from V and 3 bases from J, with 7 bases between. There are 13 residues in the CDR3. DNA for the CDR3: TGTGCCAGCAGTTTATCCGGAGGCTACGAGCAGTACTTC. Translating gives CASSLSGGYEQYF.

This chain joins TRBV15 and TRBJ1-5; 7 nucleotides match TRBD1. J was trimmed by 3 bases and V by 5 bases; bases with no gene match: 1. The germline V gene has CDR1 LNHNV and CDR2 YYDKDF (reference sequence). The CDR3 sequence is 13 residues long. CDR3 coding DNA: TGTGCCACCAGCGGACAGGCCAATCAGCCCCAGCATTTT. Translated, it gives CATSGQANQPQHF.

J is TRBJ2-3 and V is TRBV28; D uncertain. CDR3 length: 15 amino acids. The germline V and J ends were trimmed by 2 bases and 1 base, with 10 bases remaining between them. The V gene's germline CDR1 is MDHEN and CDR2 SYDVKM. CDR3 loop: CASSLRWQGTDTQYF. The CDR3 region has the DNA TGTGCCAGCAGTTTAAGGTGGCAGGGCACAGATACGCAGTATTTT.

The chain has TRBV6-5 and TRBJ2-6, with a possible D match to TRBD2 (6 bases). The CDR3 extends over 16 amino acids. The V gene lost 2 bases and the J gene lost 2 bases, with 10 bases spanning the gap. From germline, CDR1 is MNHEY and CDR2 SVGAGI. The CDR3 reads CASSYEGGPGANVLTF. CDR3 nucleotides: TGTGCCAGCAGTTACGAGGGAGGTCCTGGGGCCAACGTCCTGACTTTC.

The chain links TRBV2 to TRBJ2-3, with 7 bases identical to TRBD2. Germline CDR1 is SNHLY and CDR2 is FYNNEI. The CDR3 sequence is 15 residues long. V was pared by 7 bases and J by 1 base, with 8 bases of the junction left unmatched. The CDR3 is CASTPLSGRTDTQYF. The CDR3 coding sequence is TGTGCCAGCACCCCCCTTAGCGGGCGCACAGATACGCAGTATTTT.

The chain joins TRBV12-3 or TRBV12-4 to TRBJ1-5; 7 bases match TRBD1. V trimming: 9 bases; J trimming: 11 bases; junction bases outside the gene matches: 13. The CDR3 contains 13 residues. In nucleotides, the CDR3 is TGTGCCAGTGAGGAATACCCAGGGACAGCCCAGCATTTT. This codes for CASEEYPGTAQHF.

The CDR3 bases are TGTGCCATCAGTTGGGACAAGAGCTCTGGAAACACCATATATTTT. This sequence encodes CAISWDKSSGNTIYF. This chain uses TRBV10-3 with TRBJ1-3; a possible D gene is TRBD1 (6 bases). The V gene's germline CDR1 is ENHRY and CDR2 SYGVKD. The CDR3 is made up of 15 amino acids. The V gene lost 5 bases and the J gene lost 0 bases, with 11 bases spanning the gap.

This rearrangement joins TRBV7-9 to TRBJ2-3; a possible D gene is TRBD2 (6 bases). V lost 8 bases and J lost 0, with 18 bases in between. CDR3 length: 16 amino acids. Germline V CDR1 and CDR2: SEHNR, FQNEAQ (reference sequence). The chain's CDR3 is CASASWGGVSTDTQYF. The CDR3, as DNA: TGTGCCAGCGCCTCATGGGGCGGGGTTAGCACAGATACGCAGTATTTT. Full variable domain (missing parts from reference TRBV7-9 and TRBJ2-3): DTGVSQNPRHKITKRGQNVTFRCDPISEHNRLYWYRQTLGQGPEFLTYFQNEAQLEKSRLLSDRFSAERPKGSFSTLEIQRTEQGDSAMYLCASASWGGVSTDTQYFGPGTRLTVL.

The chain has TRBV7-6 and TRBJ1-1; D gene ambiguous. The CDR3 is 14 amino acids. From germline, CDR1 is SGHVS and CDR2 FNYEAQ. Trimming took off 0 bases at V and 1 base at J, with 6 bases between the two ends. The CDR3, as DNA: TGTGCCAGCAGCTTAGCCACCGGGAACACTGAAGCTTTCTTT. It translates to CASSLATGNTEAFF.

V and J are TRBV4-2 and TRBJ1-3; D is undetermined. The CDR3 spans 17 residues. Germline CDR1 is LGHNA and CDR2 is YNFKEQ. Trimming cost V 0 bases and J 0 bases, with 12 bases left between them. The CDR3 reads CASSQEWLRSSGNTIYF. As DNA, the CDR3 is TGTGCCAGCAGCCAAGAGTGGTTGCGAAGCTCTGGAAACACCATATATTTT.

The chain has TRBV28 and TRBJ1-6; unclear D gene. Germline values: CDR1 MDHEN, CDR2 SYDVKM. CDR3 length equals 11 residues. Deletions cut 5 bases from V and 12 bases from J, with 8 bases between. The CDR3 reads CASSPRGPLHF. For the CDR3, the DNA is TGTGCCAGCAGTCCTCGCGGACCCCTCCACTTT.